Included here is one T cell receptor beta chain sequence, with context. Trimming removed 6 bases from V and 6 bases from J; junction bases left unmatched: 8. CDR1 is SQVTM and CDR2 is ANQGSEA in the germline V gene. The CDR3 runs 12 residues. Generated by immunoSEQ multiplex PCR, the TCRdb table keeps only in-frame clones and is missing some. This table has about 150,000 clones, approximately 90% appearing once. These data originate in a study of radiation and T cells in renal cell carcinoma. Time point meaning: baseline pretreatment blood. Treatment here: 15 Gy SBRT to primary tumor, nephrectomy 4 weeks later.

The clonotype comes from a woman in her sixties or seventies with renal cell carcinoma. This chain connects TRBV29-1 to TRBJ2-7; TRBD2 agrees at 7 bases. Sequencing used blood, obtained from a patient whose treatment included radiotherapy and nephrectomy. The CDR3 region has the DNA TGCAGCGTCGCAAGCGGGGCAATCGAGCAGTACTTC. It is translated as CSVASGAIEQYF.